The 9 T cell receptor beta chains listed next were all sequenced from one sample in a study of blood T cell repertoires in COVID-19. TCRdb's copy holds only in-frame clones and misses some; the assay was immunoSEQ multiplex PCR. Seen here are some 30,000 clones, about 86% observed once, and the top ten hold roughly 28%. Sequenced sample: peripheral blood. The origin of the receptors is a human donor in a cohort sampled during active COVID-19.

V usage is TRBV18 and J usage is TRBJ2-1, with D maybe TRBD1 (6 bases). The V end lost 2 bases, the J end lost 8 bases, and 22 bases lay between the germline ends. The CDR3 has 17 amino acids. Looked up from germline, CDR1 is KGHSH and CDR2 is LQKENI. This chain's CDR3 is CASSPRQQGGYVDEQFF. The CDR3 region has the DNA TGTGCCAGCTCACCAAGGCAACAGGGCGGATACGTCGATGAGCAGTTCTTC. The whole variable domain, remainder taken from reference TRBV18 and TRBJ2-1, is NAGVMQNPRHLVRRRGQEARLRCSPMKGHSHVYWYRQLPEEGLKFMVYLQKENIIDESGMPKERFSAEFPKEGPSILRIQQVVRGDSAAYFCASSPRQQGGYVDEQFFGPGTRLTVL.

The chain uses TRBV7-2 and TRBJ2-3; D is perhaps TRBD2 (5 bases). With 4 bases removed from V and 3 bases from J, the gap between germline ends came to 17 bases. This CDR3 is built from 16 residues. Germline V gene data show CDR1 as SGHTA and CDR2 as FQGNSA. CDR3 loop: CASSWRVTGTTDTQYF. CDR3 sequence (DNA): TGTGCCAGCAGCTGGCGGGTTACGGGTACTACAGATACGCAGTATTTT.

The count of this clone is one. This chain connects TRBV15 to TRBJ2-1, with D tentatively TRBD1 (5 bases). V shed 8 bases and J shed 3 bases, with 14 bases lying between them. Germline CDR1 reads LNHNV; CDR2 reads YYDKDF (reference sequence). This CDR3 is built from 14 residues. The CDR3 DNA reads as TGTGCCACCTCGTGGCAGGGTCACTACAATGAGCAGTTCTTC. The encoded protein is CATSWQGHYNEQFF.

V and J are TRBV5-5 and TRBJ2-7; TRBD1 is a possible D gene (5 bases). Germline CDR1 SGHKS, CDR2 YYEKEE (reference sequence). The length of the CDR3 is 15 residues. Trimming left V 0 bases short and J 2 bases short, with 12 bases between. The CDR3 reads CASSLDGALTYEQYF. DNA of the CDR3: TGTGCCAGCAGCTTGGATGGGGCCCTTACCTACGAGCAGTACTTC.

The V gene is TRBV6-1, the J gene TRBJ2-2, with TRBD2 matching 10 bases. Germline-derived CDR1 and CDR2 are MNHNS and SASEGT. The V gene end was trimmed by 0 bases and the J gene end by 0 bases; junction bases not matched to a gene: 7. The CDR3 extends over 19 amino acids. CDR3 residues: CASSEALLLAGANTGELFF. CDR3 nucleotides: TGTGCCAGCAGTGAAGCGCTTCTTCTAGCGGGGGCGAACACCGGGGAGCTGTTTTTT.

This clone is a singleton in its sample. The V and J genes are TRBV19 and TRBJ2-7, with 8 bases identical to TRBD1. The germline V gene encodes CDR1 LNHDA and CDR2 SQIVND (reference sequence). The CDR3 totals 14 residues. V lost 3 bases, J lost 3 bases, and 4 bases stayed unmatched. CDR3 sequence (DNA): TGTGCCAGTAGTATCGCGACAGGGGACTACGAGCAGTACTTC. Amino acids: CASSIATGDYEQYF.

The rearrangement joins TRBV9 to TRBJ1-2, with 7 bases matching TRBD1. The CDR3 has 15 residues. Germline values: CDR1 SGDLS, CDR2 YYNGEE. The V gene end was trimmed by 0 bases and the J gene end by 5 bases; junction bases not matched to a gene: 7. This chain's CDR3 is CASSVETRGSYGYTF. The CDR3 coding sequence is TGTGCCAGCAGCGTAGAAACCAGGGGGTCGTATGGCTACACCTTC.

The rearrangement links TRBV5-1 to TRBJ1-6; 10 bases align to TRBD1. The CDR3 has 15 residues. V lost 4 bases to trimming and J lost 8 bases; unmatched junction nucleotides: 6. Germline loops: CDR1 SGHRS, CDR2 YFSETQ. The CDR3 DNA sequence: TGCGCCAGCAGCACGGGGGACAGGGGTTATTCACCCCTCCACTTT. This sequence encodes CASSTGDRGYSPLHF.

The rearrangement links TRBV15 to TRBJ1-2, with no clear D. Germline V gene data show CDR1 as LNHNV and CDR2 as YYDKDF (reference sequence). Trimming removed 0 bases at V and 8 bases at J, with 13 bases between. This CDR3 has 14 amino acids. In nucleotides, the CDR3 is TGTGCCACCAGCAGAGATACGGCGGTTGGAGGCTACACCTTC. The encoded protein is CATSRDTAVGGYTF. The entire variable domain, with the rest obtained from reference TRBV15 and TRBJ1-2, is as follows: DAMVIQNPRYQVTQFGKPVTLSCSQTLNHNVMYWYQQKSSQAPKLLFHYYDKDFNNEADTPDNFQSRRPNTSFCFLDIRSPGLGDTAMYLCATSRDTAVGGYTFGSGTRLTVV.